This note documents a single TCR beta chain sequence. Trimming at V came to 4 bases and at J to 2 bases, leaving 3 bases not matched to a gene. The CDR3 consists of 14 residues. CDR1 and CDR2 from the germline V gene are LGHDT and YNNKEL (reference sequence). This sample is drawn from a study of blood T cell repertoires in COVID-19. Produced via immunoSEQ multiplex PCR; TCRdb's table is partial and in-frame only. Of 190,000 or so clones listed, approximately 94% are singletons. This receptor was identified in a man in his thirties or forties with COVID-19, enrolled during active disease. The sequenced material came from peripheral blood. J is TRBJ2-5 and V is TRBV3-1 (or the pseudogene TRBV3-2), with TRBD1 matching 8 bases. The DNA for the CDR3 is TGTGCCAGCAGCCTTCGGACAGGGCAAGAGACCCAGTACTTC. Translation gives CASSLRTGQETQYF.